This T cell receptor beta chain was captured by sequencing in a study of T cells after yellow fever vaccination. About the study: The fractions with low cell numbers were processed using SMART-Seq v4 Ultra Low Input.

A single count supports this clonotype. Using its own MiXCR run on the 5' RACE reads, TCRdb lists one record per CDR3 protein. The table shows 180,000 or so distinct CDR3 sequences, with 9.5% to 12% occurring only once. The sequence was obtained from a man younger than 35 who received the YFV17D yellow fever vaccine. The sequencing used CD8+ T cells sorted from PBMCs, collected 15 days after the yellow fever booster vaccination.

CDR3 protein: CASRGNVGGRTDTQYF. CDR3 in DNA: TGTGCCAGCAGGGGGAACGTGGGAGGAAGGACAGATACGCAGTATTTT. The V call is TRBV6-6, the J call TRBJ2-3, with D maybe TRBD2 (6 bases). V was cut by 6 bases and J by 3 bases, with 19 bases left in between. In germline, CDR1 is MNHNY, CDR2 SVGAGI (reference sequence). The CDR3 spans 16 residues.